The next 23 T cell receptor beta chains were all read from a single sample in a study of blood T cell repertoires in COVID-19. TCRdb's copy holds only in-frame clones and misses some; the assay was immunoSEQ multiplex PCR. The data show about 130,000 clones, with just under 85% seen just once and roughly 13% held by the top ten. Material for sequencing was peripheral blood. The receptors derive from a human donor in a cohort sampled during active COVID-19.

The chain has TRBV5-1 and TRBJ2-3; possible D gene TRBD1, 5 bases. Trimming removed 4 bases at V and 1 base at J, with 13 bases between. CDR3 size: 15 residues. The V gene's germline CDR1 is SGHRS and CDR2 YFSETQ. CDR3 sequence reads: CASSPPGWGTDTQYF. CDR3 coding DNA: TGCGCCAGCAGCCCCCCAGGGTGGGGCACAGATACGCAGTATTTT.

This clone is labeled medium-sized. V gene TRBV25-1 combines with J gene TRBJ1-4, with 9 nucleotides matching TRBD1. V dropped 8 bases and J dropped 0; count of bases not matched to a gene: 4. Germline V gene lookup returns CDR1 MGHDK and CDR2 SYGVNS. This CDR3 region has 15 residues. The CDR3 DNA reads TGTGCCAGCGGGGGACAGGGACCAACTAATGAAAAACTGTTTTTT. It translates to CASGGQGPTNEKLFF.

This chain links TRBV30 with TRBJ1-1; 7 positions agree with TRBD1. With V trimmed by 0 bases and J by 10 bases, 8 bases remained unmatched. CDR1 is GTSNPN, CDR2 SVGIG, per germline (reference sequence). CDR3 length: 13 amino acids. CDR3 amino acids: CAWSVQGPGTAFF. The CDR3 DNA reads as TGTGCCTGGAGTGTACAGGGGCCGGGTACAGCTTTCTTT.

The chain joins TRBV18 to TRBJ1-5; 10 nucleotides line up with TRBD1. The CDR3 is 15 amino acids. Germline V lookup: CDR1 KGHSH, CDR2 LQKENI. V dropped 1 base and J dropped 7; count of bases not matched to a gene: 4. The CDR3 loop reads CASSPQTGGLQPQHF. Written as DNA, the CDR3 is TGTGCCAGCTCACCACAGACAGGGGGCCTACAGCCCCAGCATTTT.

The chain recombines TRBV19 with TRBJ1-5; D perhaps matches TRBD1 (5 bases). Trimming took 0 bases from V and 7 from J, leaving 10 bases between them. Per the germline V gene, CDR1 is LNHDA and CDR2 is SQIVND (reference sequence). This CDR3 is built from 14 residues. CDR3 sequence: CASSIEAGRQPQHF. CDR3 DNA: TGTGCCAGTAGTATAGAGGCAGGGAGGCAGCCCCAGCATTTT.

The chain links TRBV7-3 to TRBJ2-5; D may be TRBD2 (6 bases). Germline V lookup: CDR1 SGHTA, CDR2 FQGTGA. V dropped 5 bases and J dropped 9 bases, with 34 bases sitting between them. This CDR3 has 19 residues. The CDR3 loop reads CASSTRKITLCRGTGSQYF. CDR3 DNA sequence: TGTGCCAGCAGCACACGTAAGATTACTCTATGTCGGGGGACGGGGTCCCAGTACTTC.

The chain employs TRBV30 and TRBJ2-3; TRBD2 is a possible D gene (5 bases). The V gene's germline CDR1 is GTSNPN and CDR2 SVGIG (reference sequence). CDR3 length: 13 amino acids. The V end lost 2 bases, the J end lost 7 bases, and 13 bases lay between the germline ends. CDR3 coding DNA: TGTGCCTGGAGTATTCCCGGGGTAAATACGCAGTATTTT. Its protein is CAWSIPGVNTQYF.

The chain joins TRBV7-2 to TRBJ2-3, with D unclear. Germline CDR1 reads SGHTA; CDR2 reads FQGNSA. This CDR3 comprises 15 residues. The V end lost 5 bases, the J end lost 2 bases, and 14 bases lay between the germline ends. CDR3 coding DNA: TGTGCCAGCAGCCCGTCGGCGGCCCTCACAGATACGCAGTATTTT. Its protein product is CASSPSAALTDTQYF.

This rearrangement joins TRBV7-3 to TRBJ2-1; 9 positions agree with TRBD2. CDR3 length: 15 residues. Germline-derived CDR1 and CDR2 are SGHTA and FQGTGA. The ends lost 2 bases at V and 7 bases at J; junction bases unmatched: 6. The CDR3 DNA sequence: TGTGCCAGCAGCTTAGCGGGGGGGCAGTTTAATGAGCAGTTCTTC. Translated: CASSLAGGQFNEQFF.

The V and J genes are TRBV4-2 and TRBJ1-5; D possibly corresponds to TRBD1 (6 bases). Trimming took 4 bases from V and 0 from J, leaving 22 bases between them. Looked up from germline, CDR1 is LGHNA and CDR2 is YNFKEQ. This CDR3 is built from 19 residues. The CDR3: CASSRIFNRDVISNQPQHF. CDR3 DNA: TGTGCCAGCAGCCGGATCTTCAACAGGGACGTAATTAGCAATCAGCCCCAGCATTTT.

The chain recombines TRBV7-2 with TRBJ1-5; the D gene is possibly TRBD1 (6 bases). The ends were cut back, 5 bases at V and 3 bases at J, with 17 bases in the middle. The CDR3 has 16 amino acids. The germline gives CDR1 SGHTA, CDR2 FQGNSA. This CDR3 reads CASSPGQWAVNQPQHF. CDR3 nucleotides: TGTGCCAGCAGCCCAGGACAGTGGGCGGTCAATCAGCCCCAGCATTTT. Full variable domain (missing parts from reference TRBV7-2 and TRBJ1-5): GAGVSQSPSNKVTEKGKDVELRCDPISGHTALYWYRQSLGQGLEFLIYFQGNSAPDKSGLPSDRFSAERTGGSVSTLTIQRTQQEDSAVYLCASSPGQWAVNQPQHFGDGTRLSIL.

This chain joins TRBV9 and TRBJ1-6, with D tentatively TRBD1 (6 bases). Trimming stripped 4 bases from V and 4 bases from J, with 12 bases between. Looked up from germline, CDR1 is SGDLS and CDR2 is YYNGEE. The CDR3 has 15 amino acids. CDR3 protein: CASSIRDTYNSPLHF. The CDR3 nucleotides are TGTGCCAGCAGCATCCGGGACACGTATAATTCACCCCTCCACTTT.

This chain links TRBV5-8 with TRBJ1-4, with D perhaps TRBD1 (6 bases). V lost 4 bases, J lost 8 bases, and 18 bases lay in between. This CDR3 spans 15 amino acids. Germline CDR1 reads SGHTS; CDR2 reads YDEGEE. CDR3 residues: CASSREIGGYEKLFF. The CDR3 nucleotides read TGTGCCAGCAGCCGTGAGATTGGGGGCTACGAAAAACTGTTTTTT.

J is TRBJ2-6 and V is TRBV6-5, with TRBD1 matching over 7 bases. V was pared by 2 bases and J by 10 bases, with 8 bases of the junction left unmatched. CDR1 and CDR2 from the germline V gene are MNHEY and SVGAGI. This CDR3 spans 15 amino acids. CDR3 region: CASSYVGADRNVLTF. The CDR3 coding sequence is TGTGCCAGCAGTTACGTGGGAGCGGACAGGAACGTCCTGACTTTC.

The V call is TRBV4-2, the J call TRBJ2-1, with TRBD2 identical over 8 bases. This CDR3 region has 20 residues. Germline V gene lookup returns CDR1 LGHNA and CDR2 YNFKEQ. V was clipped by 4 bases and J by 1 base; unmatched bases: 18. CDR3 nucleotide sequence: TGTGCCAGCAGCCGCGCGGGACCCGGGGCACCGGGGGGGTCCTACAATGAGCAGTTCTTC. Its translation: CASSRAGPGAPGGSYNEQFF.

This chain links TRBV30 with TRBJ1-1, with D possibly matching TRBD1 (6 bases). Germline V gene lookup returns CDR1 GTSNPN and CDR2 SVGIG (reference sequence). V gave up 4 bases and J gave up 0 bases, with 12 bases separating them. The CDR3 loop spans 14 amino acids. CDR3 DNA sequence: TGTGCCTGGACTACCGGGACACTGAACACTGAAGCTTTCTTT. Translated: CAWTTGTLNTEAFF.

V usage is TRBV9 and J usage is TRBJ2-1; D is undetermined. The CDR3 covers 11 residues. V lost 3 bases and J lost 10, with 8 bases in between. Germline CDR1 is SGDLS and CDR2 is YYNGEE. The CDR3 DNA reads as TGTGCCAGCAGCGCGAGCCGAGAGCAGTTCTTC. Protein: CASSASREQFF.

The chain links TRBV12-5 to TRBJ1-2; tentatively, D is TRBD1 (5 bases). Germline assignment: CDR1 LGHNT and CDR2 FRNRAP. This CDR3 is built from 12 residues. V was cut by 7 bases and J by 7 bases, with 13 bases left in between. CDR3 coding DNA: TGTGCTAGTGCCCGCGGGGGTCGTGGCTACACCTTC. The encoded protein is CASARGGRGYTF.

This chain links TRBV27 with TRBJ1-2; 9 positions match TRBD1. The J segment lost 6 bases and the V segment lost 4 bases, leaving 6 bases of the junction unmatched. The CDR3 sequence is 14 residues long. CDR1 is MNHEY, CDR2 SMNVEV, per germline (reference sequence). Written as DNA, the CDR3 is TGTGCCAGCAGTTGGGGACAGGGTATCGATGGCTACACCTTC. Amino acid sequence: CASSWGQGIDGYTF.

V and J are TRBV12-3 or TRBV12-4 and TRBJ2-7; perhaps TRBD2 as D (6 bases). V dropped 8 bases and J dropped 6 bases, with 17 bases sitting between them. The CDR3 contains 13 residues. The CDR3 loop reads CASGVRGLAEQYF. CDR3 DNA: TGTGCCAGCGGCGTGCGGGGTCTTGCCGAGCAGTACTTC.

There are a few counts of this clone. The V gene is TRBV28, the J gene TRBJ2-7; perhaps TRBD2 as D (6 bases). Trimming cost V 6 bases and J 0 bases, with 15 bases left between them. The germline CDR1 and CDR2 sequences are MDHEN and SYDVKM. CDR3 length: 15 residues. In DNA, the CDR3 is TGTGCCAGCAGCCTCGGCGGGGAGAGCTCCTACGAGCAGTACTTC. Amino acid sequence: CASSLGGESSYEQYF. The whole variable domain, filled in from reference TRBV28 and TRBJ2-7, reads DVKVTQSSRYLVKRTGEKVFLECVQDMDHENMFWYRQDPGLGLRLIYFSYDVKMKEKGDIPEGYSVSREKKERFSLILESASTNQTSMYLCASSLGGESSYEQYFGPGTRLTVT.

This sequence joins TRBV12-5 and TRBJ1-1; TRBD1 might be the D (5 bases). The length of the CDR3 is 11 residues. V was clipped by 2 bases and J by 11 bases, with 9 bases between them. In germline, CDR1 is LGHNT, CDR2 FRNRAP. The DNA of the CDR3 is TGTGCTAGTGGTTTGACAGGTGAGGCTTTCTTT. This codes for CASGLTGEAFF.

The chain is built from TRBV9 and TRBJ2-3; 9 bases agree with TRBD2. Germline lookup yields CDR1 SGDLS and CDR2 YYNGEE. V trimming: 0 bases; J trimming: 5 bases; junction bases outside the gene matches: 13. The CDR3 spans 18 residues. The CDR3 protein is CASSVGSGGGGPGDTQYF. The CDR3 nucleotides are TGTGCCAGCAGCGTAGGCTCAGGCGGGGGGGGCCCCGGAGATACGCAGTATTTT.